The 10 T cell receptor beta chains given below trace back to one sample, sequenced in a study of blood T cell repertoires in COVID-19. Produced via immunoSEQ multiplex PCR; TCRdb's table is partial and in-frame only. The sample includes about 300,000 clones, about nine tenths seen only once; the top ten take roughly 5.2%. The sequencing sample was made of PBMCs or T cells enriched from blood (not recorded which). All receptors come from a man in his 60s who had recovered from COVID-19.

This chain links TRBV7-3 with TRBJ2-1, with 13 bases lining up with TRBD2. This CDR3 spans 20 amino acids. Germline V gene sequence: CDR1 SGHTA, CDR2 FQGTGA. J lost 0 bases, V lost 1 base, and 9 bases had no gene match. CDR3 residues: CASSLRSYGTSGISYNEQFF. DNA for the CDR3: TGTGCCAGCAGCTTAAGGAGTTATGGGACTAGCGGGATCTCCTACAATGAGCAGTTCTTC.

V usage is TRBV25-1 and J usage is TRBJ2-6; D is undetermined. Per the germline V gene, CDR1 is MGHDK and CDR2 is SYGVNS. The CDR3 has 16 amino acids. V lost 1 base, J lost 0 bases, and 7 bases lay in between. CDR3 loop: CASSEFLASGANVLTF. The CDR3 coding sequence is TGTGCCAGCAGTGAATTTTTGGCCTCTGGGGCCAACGTCCTGACTTTC.

V and J are TRBV10-1 and TRBJ2-3; no definite D call. The CDR3 contains 12 residues. CDR1 WNHNN and CDR2 SYGVQD come from the germline V gene (reference sequence). With 6 bases removed from V and 6 bases from J, the gap between germline ends came to 10 bases. CDR3 amino acids: CASSPELDTQYF. In DNA, the CDR3 is TGCGCCAGCAGCCCCGAGCTTGATACGCAGTATTTT.

This chain joins TRBV19 and TRBJ2-5; 8 positions match TRBD2. This CDR3 region has 14 residues. CDR1 and CDR2 from the germline V gene are LNHDA and SQIVND (reference sequence). Trimming removed 9 bases from V and 1 base from J; junction bases left unmatched: 7. CDR3 DNA sequence: TGTGCCAGCCGGGAGGGGGGATTCCAAGAGACCCAGTACTTC. This codes for CASREGGFQETQYF.

This chain uses TRBV5-5 with TRBJ2-1; 8 nucleotides agree with TRBD2. The CDR3 sequence is 15 residues long. V shed 0 bases, J shed 6 bases, and the junction held 5 bases outside the gene matches. Germline V gene sequence: CDR1 SGHKS, CDR2 YYEKEE (reference sequence). The CDR3 nucleotides read TGTGCCAGCAGCTTGGGCGGGACTAGAGTCAATGAGCAGTTCTTC. Its protein product is CASSLGGTRVNEQFF.

This clone came up once. The chain combines TRBV15 with TRBJ2-7, with TRBD2 matching over 9 bases. V was pared by 3 bases and J by 4 bases, with 10 bases of the junction left unmatched. CDR3 length equals 16 residues. Germline CDR1 is LNHNV and CDR2 is YYDKDF (reference sequence). The CDR3 region is CATSRGAGGGRYEQYF. The CDR3 nucleotides are TGTGCCACCAGCAGGGGAGCGGGAGGAGGGAGGTACGAGCAGTACTTC.

The chain uses TRBV28 and TRBJ1-2; D unclear. Looked up from germline, CDR1 is MDHEN and CDR2 is SYDVKM. The CDR3 contains 14 residues. Trimming stripped 8 bases from V and 1 base from J, with 14 bases between. The CDR3 here is CASQEGTLNYGYTF. For the CDR3, the DNA is TGTGCCAGCCAAGAGGGCACACTTAACTATGGCTACACCTTC.

In regard to this clone: This CDR3 is also generated by other DNA sequences in the sample. The rearrangement joins TRBV2 to TRBJ2-3, with TRBD2 matching 10 bases. Trimming at V came to 5 bases and at J to 3 bases, leaving 2 bases not matched to a gene. There are 14 residues in the CDR3. Germline-derived CDR1 and CDR2 are SNHLY and FYNNEI. The CDR3 nucleotides are TGTGCCAGCAGTTCTAGCGGGAGAACAGATACGCAGTATTTT. Protein product: CASSSSGRTDTQYF.

CDR3 amino acids: CASSEASTYGGSPLHF. CDR3 DNA sequence: TGTGCCAGCAGTGAAGCGTCAACTTACGGGGGTTCACCCCTCCACTTT. The chain has TRBV2 and TRBJ1-6; a weak D match, TRBD1 (5 bases). Germline CDR1 and CDR2: SNHLY and FYNNEI. The CDR3 is made up of 16 amino acids. V lost 0 bases to trimming and J lost 9 bases, with 15 bases between them.

This rearrangement joins TRBV28 to TRBJ1-6, with 7 bases that match TRBD1. V lost 2 bases, J lost 7 bases, and 5 bases stayed unmatched. Germline V CDR1 and CDR2: MDHEN, SYDVKM. The CDR3 contains 15 residues. The CDR3 region is CASSLRDSKNSPLHF. The CDR3 bases are TGTGCCAGCAGTTTAAGGGACAGCAAGAATTCACCCCTCCACTTT.